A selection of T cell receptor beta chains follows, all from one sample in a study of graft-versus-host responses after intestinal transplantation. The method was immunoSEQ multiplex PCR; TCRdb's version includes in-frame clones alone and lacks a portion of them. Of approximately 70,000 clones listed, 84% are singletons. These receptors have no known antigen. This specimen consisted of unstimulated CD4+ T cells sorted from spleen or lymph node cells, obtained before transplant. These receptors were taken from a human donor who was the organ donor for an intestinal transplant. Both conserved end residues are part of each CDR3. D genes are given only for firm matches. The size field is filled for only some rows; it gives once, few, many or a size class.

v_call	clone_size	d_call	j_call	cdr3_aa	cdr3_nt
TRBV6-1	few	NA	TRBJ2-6	CASTISGANVLTF	TGTGCCAGCACCATCTCTGGGGCCAACGTCCTGACTTTC
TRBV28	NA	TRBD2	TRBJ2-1	CASTLRTSGGYNEQFF	TGTGCCAGCACCTTGAGGACTAGCGGAGGATACAATGAGCAGTTCTTC
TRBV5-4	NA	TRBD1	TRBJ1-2	CASSSGQGDYYGYTF	TGTGCCAGCAGCTCCGGACAGGGGGACTACTATGGCTACACCTTC
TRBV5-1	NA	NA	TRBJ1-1	CASSSDKNTEAFF	TGCGCCAGCAGTTCCGACAAGAACACTGAAGCTTTCTTT
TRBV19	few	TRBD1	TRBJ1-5	CASNPGQDYQPQHF	TGTGCCAGTAATCCGGGACAGGATTATCAGCCCCAGCATTTT
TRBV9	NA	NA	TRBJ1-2	CASSVATGGYGYTF	TGTGCCAGCAGCGTAGCGACAGGAGGCTATGGCTACACCTTC
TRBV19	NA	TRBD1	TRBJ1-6	CASSAAGGATYPPLHF	TGTGCCAGTAGTGCCGCAGGGGGCGCGACCTATCCACCCCTCCACTTT
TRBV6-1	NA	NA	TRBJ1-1	CASRPFTGFTEAFF	TGTGCCAGCAGGCCTTTTACAGGTTTCACTGAAGCTTTCTTT
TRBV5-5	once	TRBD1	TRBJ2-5	CASTRDSQETQYF	TGTGCCAGCACCCGGGACAGCCAAGAGACCCAGTACTTC
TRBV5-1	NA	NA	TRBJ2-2	CASSLDPSRVGNTGELFF	TGCGCCAGCAGCTTGGACCCCTCCAGGGTGGGGAACACCGGGGAGCTGTTTTTT
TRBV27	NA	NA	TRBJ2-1	CASSFRRGRVGEQFF	TGTGCCAGCAGTTTTAGGAGGGGTCGAGTCGGTGAGCAGTTCTTC
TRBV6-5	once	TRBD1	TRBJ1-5	CASSPQGASNQPQHF	TGTGCCAGCAGCCCACAGGGGGCGAGCAATCAGCCCCAGCATTTT
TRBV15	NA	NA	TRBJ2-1	CATSRAREQFF	TGTGCCACCAGCAGAGCCCGTGAGCAGTTCTTC
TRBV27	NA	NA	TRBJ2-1	CASSLWTLRGNEQFF	TGTGCCAGCAGTTTATGGACACTCAGGGGAAATGAGCAGTTCTTC
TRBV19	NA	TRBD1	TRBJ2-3	CASSDRGPPDTQYF	TGTGCCAGTAGTGACAGGGGGCCGCCAGATACGCAGTATTTT
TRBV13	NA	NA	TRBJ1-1	CASSFSENTEAFF	TGTGCCAGCAGCTTTTCAGAGAACACTGAAGCTTTCTTT
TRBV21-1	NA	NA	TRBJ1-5	CASSKDPGDGLPSNQPQHF	TGTGCCAGCAGCAAAGATCCGGGGGACGGACTACCCAGCAATCAGCCCCAGCATTTT
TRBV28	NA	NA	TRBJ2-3	CASSLGQGMQYF	TGTGCCAGCAGTTTAGGTCAGGGTATGCAGTATTTT
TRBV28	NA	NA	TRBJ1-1	CASMGGANGRTEAFF	TGTGCCAGCATGGGAGGGGCAAACGGGCGGACTGAAGCTTTCTTT
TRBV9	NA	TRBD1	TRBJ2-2	CASTGQGGPGELFF	TGTGCCAGCACAGGACAGGGGGGCCCCGGGGAGCTGTTTTTT
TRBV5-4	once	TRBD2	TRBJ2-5	CASSLARFRLAGGQQETQYF	TGTGCCAGCAGCTTGGCCCGTTTCCGACTAGCGGGGGGGCAGCAAGAGACCCAGTACTTC
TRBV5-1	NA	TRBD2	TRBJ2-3	CASSDRDYTDTQYF	TGCGCCAGCAGCGACCGGGACTACACAGATACGCAGTATTTT
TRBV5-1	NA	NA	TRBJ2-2	CASTPQVSGELFF	TGCGCCAGCACCCCCCAAGTCAGCGGGGAGCTGTTTTTT
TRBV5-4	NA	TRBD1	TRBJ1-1	CASSGERGAGGPDTEAFF	TGTGCCAGCAGCGGGGAGAGGGGGGCAGGGGGCCCGGACACTGAAGCTTTCTTT
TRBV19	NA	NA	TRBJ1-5	CATGADGYSNQPQHF	TGTGCCACTGGGGCGGACGGCTATAGCAATCAGCCCCAGCATTTT
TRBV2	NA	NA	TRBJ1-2	CASVRSVGGYTF	TGTGCCAGCGTCAGGTCAGTGGGTGGCTACACCTTC
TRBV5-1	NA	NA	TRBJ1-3	CASSPGGAGNTIYF	TGCGCCAGCAGCCCTGGCGGGGCGGGAAACACCATATATTTT
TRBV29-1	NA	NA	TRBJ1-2	CSALRSQGNYGYTF	TGCAGCGCCCTTAGATCCCAGGGAAACTATGGCTACACCTTC
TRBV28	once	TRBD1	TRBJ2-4	CASSLSTGASRNIQYF	TGTGCCAGCAGTTTATCCACAGGGGCATCAAGGAACATTCAGTACTTC
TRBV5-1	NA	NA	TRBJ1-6	CASKGGSYNSPLHF	TGCGCCAGCAAAGGAGGGTCCTATAATTCACCCCTCCACTTT
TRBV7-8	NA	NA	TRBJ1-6	CASSRSGVGTSPLHF	TGTGCCAGCAGCCGGTCGGGAGTCGGAACCTCACCCCTCCACTTT
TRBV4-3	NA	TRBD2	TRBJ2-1	CASSLWTSGVYNEQFF	TGCGCCAGCAGCCTTTGGACTAGCGGGGTATACAATGAGCAGTTCTTC
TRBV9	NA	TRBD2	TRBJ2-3	CASSTDLAAWTQYF	TGTGCCAGCAGCACGGACCTAGCGGCGTGGACGCAGTATTTT
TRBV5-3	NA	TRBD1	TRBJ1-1	CARSLYRSRDRETMNTEAFF	TGTGCCAGAAGCTTGTATAGGAGCCGGGACAGGGAAACCATGAACACTGAAGCTTTCTTT
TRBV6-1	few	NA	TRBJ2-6	CASSVTAFSGANVLTF	TGTGCCAGCAGTGTGACAGCTTTCTCTGGGGCCAACGTCCTGACTTTC
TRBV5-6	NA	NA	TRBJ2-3	CATQLGSGEPPDTQYF	TGTGCCACCCAGCTTGGGTCCGGGGAGCCCCCAGATACGCAGTATTTT
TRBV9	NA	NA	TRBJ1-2	CASSPDGGNYGYTF	TGTGCCAGCAGCCCTGACGGGGGTAACTATGGCTACACCTTC
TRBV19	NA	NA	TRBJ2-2	CASMRWTGELFF	TGTGCCAGTATGAGATGGACCGGGGAGCTGTTTTTT
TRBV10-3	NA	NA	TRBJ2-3	CAIRAGYTDTQYF	TGTGCCATCAGGGCGGGGTACACAGATACGCAGTATTTT
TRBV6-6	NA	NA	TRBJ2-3	CASRGIGGDPTHTQYF	TGTGCCAGCAGGGGTATAGGAGGGGACCCAACCCATACGCAGTATTTT
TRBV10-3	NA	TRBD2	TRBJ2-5	CAIRGTSGLETQYF	TGTGCCATCAGGGGGACTAGCGGATTAGAGACCCAGTACTTC
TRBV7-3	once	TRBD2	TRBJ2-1	CASSLGRGAYNEQFF	TGTGCCAGCAGCCTAGGACGGGGGGCCTACAATGAGCAGTTCTTC
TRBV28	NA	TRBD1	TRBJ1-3	CASSLWGQARSGNTIYF	TGTGCCAGCAGTTTATGGGGACAGGCGCGCTCTGGAAACACCATATATTTT
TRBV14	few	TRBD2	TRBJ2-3	CASSPRTSGVGTDTQYF	TGTGCCAGCAGCCCGCGGACTAGCGGGGTGGGTACAGATACGCAGTATTTT
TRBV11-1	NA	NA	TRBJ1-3	CASSRRRAVLSGNTIYF	TGTGCCAGCAGCCGACGGAGGGCAGTCCTCTCTGGAAACACCATATATTTT
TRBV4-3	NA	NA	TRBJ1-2	CASSQDRAGGYTF	TGCGCCAGCAGCCAAGACAGGGCTGGCGGCTACACCTTC
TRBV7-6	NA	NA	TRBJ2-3	CASSGGGQSPSTDTQYF	TGTGCCAGCAGCGGAGGGGGACAGAGCCCCAGCACAGATACGCAGTATTTT
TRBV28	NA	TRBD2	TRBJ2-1	CASSLAHSGGDDNEQFF	TGTGCCAGCAGTTTAGCCCATAGCGGGGGGGACGACAATGAGCAGTTCTTC
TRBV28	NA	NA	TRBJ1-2	CASSPAPGGGGFGYTF	TGTGCCAGCAGCCCCGCTCCGGGGGGCGGGGGGTTTGGCTACACCTTC
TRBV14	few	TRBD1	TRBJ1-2	CASSQGGQGTFLHYGYTF	TGTGCCAGCAGCCAAGGGGGACAGGGGACGTTCCTGCACTATGGCTACACCTTC
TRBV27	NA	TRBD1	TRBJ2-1	CASSPNRGSYNEQFF	TGTGCCAGCAGTCCAAACAGGGGCTCCTACAATGAGCAGTTCTTC
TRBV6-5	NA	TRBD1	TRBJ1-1	CASSYHRGGNTEAFF	TGTGCCAGCAGTTACCACAGGGGAGGGAACACTGAAGCTTTCTTT
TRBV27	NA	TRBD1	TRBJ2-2	CASSPRDRGRTGELFF	TGTGCCAGCAGTCCGCGGGACAGGGGGCGCACCGGGGAGCTGTTTTTT
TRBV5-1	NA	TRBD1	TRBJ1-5	CASSLGTGGQPQHF	TGCGCCAGCAGCTTGGGGACAGGGGGCCAGCCCCAGCATTTT
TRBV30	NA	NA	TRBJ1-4	CARNSTYEKLFF	TGTGCACGAAACAGTACCTATGAAAAACTGTTTTTT
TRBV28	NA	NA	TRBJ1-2	CASTTRPQEHYGYTF	TGTGCCAGCACCACACGCCCGCAGGAACACTATGGCTACACCTTC
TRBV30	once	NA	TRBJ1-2	CAWSPGTNYGYTF	TGTGCCTGGAGTCCCGGGACAAACTATGGCTACACCTTC